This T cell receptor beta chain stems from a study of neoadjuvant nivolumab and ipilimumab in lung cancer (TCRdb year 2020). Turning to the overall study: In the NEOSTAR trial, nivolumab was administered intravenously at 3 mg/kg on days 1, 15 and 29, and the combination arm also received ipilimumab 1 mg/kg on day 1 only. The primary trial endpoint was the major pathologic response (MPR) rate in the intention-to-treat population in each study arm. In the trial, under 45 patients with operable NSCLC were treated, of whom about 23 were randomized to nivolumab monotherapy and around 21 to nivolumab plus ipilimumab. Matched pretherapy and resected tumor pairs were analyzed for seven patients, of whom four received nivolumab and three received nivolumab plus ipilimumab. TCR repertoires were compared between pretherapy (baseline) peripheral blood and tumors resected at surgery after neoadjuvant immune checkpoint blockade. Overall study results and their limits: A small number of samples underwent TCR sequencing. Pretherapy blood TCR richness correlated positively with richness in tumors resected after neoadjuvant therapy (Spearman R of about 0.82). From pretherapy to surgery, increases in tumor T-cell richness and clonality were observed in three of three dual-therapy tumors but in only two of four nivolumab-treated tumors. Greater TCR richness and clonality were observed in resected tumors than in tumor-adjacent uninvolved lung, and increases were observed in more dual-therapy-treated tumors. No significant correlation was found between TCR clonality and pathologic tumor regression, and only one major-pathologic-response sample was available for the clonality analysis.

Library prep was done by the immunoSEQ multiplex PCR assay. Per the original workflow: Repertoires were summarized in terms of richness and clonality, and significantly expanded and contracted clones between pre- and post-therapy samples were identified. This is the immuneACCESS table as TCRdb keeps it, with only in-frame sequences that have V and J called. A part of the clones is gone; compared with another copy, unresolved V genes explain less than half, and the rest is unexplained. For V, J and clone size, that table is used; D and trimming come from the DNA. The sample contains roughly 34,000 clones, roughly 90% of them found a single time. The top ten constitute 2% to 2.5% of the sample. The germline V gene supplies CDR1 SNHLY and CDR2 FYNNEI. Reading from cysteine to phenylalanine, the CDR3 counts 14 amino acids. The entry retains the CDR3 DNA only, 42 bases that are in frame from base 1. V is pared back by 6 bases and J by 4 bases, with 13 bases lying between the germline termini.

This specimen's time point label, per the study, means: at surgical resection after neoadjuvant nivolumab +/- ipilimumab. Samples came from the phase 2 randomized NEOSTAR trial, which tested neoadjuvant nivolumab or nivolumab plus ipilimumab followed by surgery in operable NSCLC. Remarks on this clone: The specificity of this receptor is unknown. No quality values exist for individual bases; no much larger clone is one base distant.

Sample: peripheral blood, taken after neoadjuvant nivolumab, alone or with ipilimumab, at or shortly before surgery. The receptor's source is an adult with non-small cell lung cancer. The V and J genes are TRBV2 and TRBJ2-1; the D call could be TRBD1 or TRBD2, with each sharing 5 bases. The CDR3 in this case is CASSPGTAYNEQFF. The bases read TGTGCCAGCAGCCCAGGGACCGCGTACAATGAGCAGTTCTTC.